This is a list of T cell receptor beta chains from one sample in a study of lung T cells in sarcoidosis with Löfgren's syndrome. Each CDR3 protein is one row after TCRdb ran MiXCR on the reads. The sample lists roughly 63,000 distinct CDR3 sequences; approximately 21% were seen once. Source material: CD4+ T cells from PBMCs. Receptors originate from a human donor with sarcoidosis (Löfgren's syndrome or another form), or a control subject (not recorded which). Each CDR3 is given with its conserved first and last residue. A D gene is named only where the DNA matches it firmly. Clone size, where shown, is once, few, many, or a class for clones that have expanded.

.	13	TRBJ2-2	many	TRBV24-1	TGTGCCACCATTCACAGTAACACCGGGGAGCTGTTTTTT	CATIHSNTGELFF
.	13	TRBJ2-1	.	TRBV5-1	TGCGCCAGCAGTGATAGAGGTTCGGATAAGCAGTTCTTC	CASSDRGSDKQFF
TRBD2	16	TRBJ2-1	once	TRBV5-4	TGTGCCAGCAGCTTGTCCAGCGGGAGGGCCCGGGATGAGCAGTTCTTC	CASSLSSGRARDEQFF
TRBD1	12	TRBJ2-5	many	TRBV6-1	TGTGCCAGCAGTCCCAGGGGGGAGACCCAGTACTTC	CASSPRGETQYF
.	13	TRBJ2-6	.	TRBV19	TGTGCCATCACAAGCTCTGGGGCCAACGTCCTGACTTTC	CAITSSGANVLTF
TRBD1	15	TRBJ1-1	many	TRBV24-1	TGTGCCACCAGTGACAAGGGACAGGGGGATATTGAAGCTTTCTTT	CATSDKGQGDIEAFF
.	15	TRBJ2-1	.	TRBV18	TGTGCCAGCTCACCACCGGCTGGGAATTACTTGGAGCAGTTCTTC	CASSPPAGNYLEQFF
.	16	TRBJ1-1	many	TRBV3-1	TGTGCCAGCAGCCCCTGGCTGGCTGGGGCGAACACTGAAGCTTTCTTT	CASSPWLAGANTEAFF
TRBD1	14	TRBJ2-5	many	TRBV6-1	TGTGCCAGCAGTGATGGGACAGCCGGAGAGACCCAGTACTTC	CASSDGTAGETQYF
TRBD1	17	TRBJ2-1	.	TRBV4-1	TGCGCCAGCAGCCGAGTTGGGAGACAGGGGGCCAACAATGAGCAGTTCTTC	CASSRVGRQGANNEQFF
.	15	TRBJ2-1	many	TRBV27	TGTGCCAGCAGTTTATCGACGGACGGCGTCGATGAGCAGTTCTTC	CASSLSTDGVDEQFF
.	15	TRBJ1-5	many	TRBV28	TGTGCCAGCAGTAGCGGGGCGGGGGGTATTCAGCCCCAGCATTTT	CASSSGAGGIQPQHF
TRBD2	16	TRBJ2-7	.	TRBV4-1	TGCGCCAGCAGCCAAGACGCCACCGGGACTAAAAACGAGCAGTACTTC	CASSQDATGTKNEQYF
.	14	TRBJ1-1	many	TRBV7-2	TGTGCCAGCAGCTTAGAAGGTGCCAACACTGAAGCTTTCTTT	CASSLEGANTEAFF
.	13	TRBJ1-5	.	TRBV12-3/TRBV12-4	TGTGCCAGCAGTTCTGGTAGGACCCGGCCCCAGCATTTT	CASSSGRTRPQHF
.	13	TRBJ1-2	.	TRBV24-1	TGTGCCACCAGTGATATGACAGGCTATGGCTACACCTTC	CATSDMTGYGYTF
.	13	TRBJ1-1	few	TRBV5-4	TGTGCCAGCGGCTGGGTCGGGGACACTGAAGCTTTCTTT	CASGWVGDTEAFF
.	13	TRBJ1-5	many	TRBV19	TGTGCCAGTAGTATATTCGGTAGACAGCCCCAGCATTTT	CASSIFGRQPQHF
.	14	TRBJ1-1	.	TRBV19	TGTGCCAGTAAGGGGATGACAGGATCCACTGAAGCTTTCTTT	CASKGMTGSTEAFF
.	16	TRBJ2-3	few	TRBV5-1	TGCGCCAGCAGCGTGGGGGCCGGCGGAGACACAGATACGCAGTATTTT	CASSVGAGGDTDTQYF
TRBD1	15	TRBJ1-1	few	TRBV7-2	TGTGCCAGCAGCCCGAGGACAGGTTCGAACACTGAAGCTTTCTTT	CASSPRTGSNTEAFF
.	13	TRBJ1-1	many	TRBV20-1	TGCAGTGCTAGAACAGGGAGGGTCACTGAAGCTTTCTTT	CSARTGRVTEAFF
TRBD2	12	TRBJ2-1	few	TRBV29-1	TGCAGCGTCCCCACGGGGGGGAATGAGCAGTTCTTC	CSVPTGGNEQFF
TRBD1	15	TRBJ1-5	.	TRBV30	TGTGCCTGGAGCCTGAGAGGGACAGGGAATCAGCCCCAGCATTTT	CAWSLRGTGNQPQHF
TRBD1	14	TRBJ1-3	many	TRBV12-3/TRBV12-4	TGTGCCAGCAGTCCCCGGGACAGAGGAAACACCATATATTTT	CASSPRDRGNTIYF
TRBD2	16	TRBJ2-1	many	TRBV20-1	TGCAGTGCTCCTTTTAGACTAGCGGGGGCCAAGAATGAGCAGTTCTTC	CSAPFRLAGAKNEQFF
.	15	TRBJ1-1	.	TRBV29-1	TGCAGCGTTGCAGGGTCGGAACGGCCCAACACTGAAGCTTTCTTT	CSVAGSERPNTEAFF
.	14	TRBJ2-1	few	TRBV5-1	TGCGCCAGCAGCCAGGGACGCCCCTACAATGAGCAGTTCTTC	CASSQGRPYNEQFF
.	16	TRBJ2-2	many	TRBV27	TGTGCCAGCAGTTTCCGGGCCGGAGGGGGGACCGGGGAGCTGTTTTTT	CASSFRAGGGTGELFF
.	14	TRBJ1-4	few	TRBV18	TGTGCCAGCTCCCCCGCCCGTTCTAATGAAAAACTGTTTTTT	CASSPARSNEKLFF
TRBD1	15	TRBJ2-2	many	TRBV20-1	TGCAGTGCTAGCCAAACCGGGACAGGGGCCGGGGAGCTGTTTTTT	CSASQTGTGAGELFF
.	13	TRBJ2-3	.	TRBV12-3/TRBV12-4	TGTGCCATCGAGGACGGGGAGAGAGATACGCAGTATTTT	CAIEDGERDTQYF
.	14	TRBJ1-5	.	TRBV5-1	TGCGCCAGCAGCTTAGAGGGTGGTTATCAGCCCCAGCATTTT	CASSLEGGYQPQHF
TRBD1	15	TRBJ1-1	few	TRBV18	TGTGCCAGCTCTCCATTGGCAGGGGGTATTTCTGAAGCTTTCTTT	CASSPLAGGISEAFF
TRBD1	14	TRBJ1-2	.	TRBV5-4	TGTGCCAGCAGCTTGGGGGACAGAGACTATGGCTACACCTTC	CASSLGDRDYGYTF
TRBD2	13	TRBJ2-1	.	TRBV5-4	TGTGCCAGTACTAGCGCGGGGGAGAATGAGCAGTTCTTC	CASTSAGENEQFF
.	13	TRBJ1-5	.	TRBV7-2	TGTGCCGGCAGCTTGAGTAGCAATCAGCCCCAGCATTTT	CAGSLSSNQPQHF
TRBD1	14	TRBJ2-1	few	TRBV12-3/TRBV12-4	TGTGCCAGCAGTGCGGACAGGGGGTACAATGAGCAGTTCTTC	CASSADRGYNEQFF
.	14	TRBJ1-3	many	TRBV27	TGTGCCAGCAGTCCGGACCCCTCTGGAAACACCATATATTTT	CASSPDPSGNTIYF
TRBD1	15	TRBJ2-5	.	TRBV12-3/TRBV12-4	TGTGCCAGCAGACGGGGACAGGACTTCCAAGAGACCCAGTACTTC	CASRRGQDFQETQYF
TRBD1	15	TRBJ1-1	.	TRBV5-4	TGTGCCAGCAGGGCTGACGACAGGGGAAACACTGAAGCTTTCTTT	CASRADDRGNTEAFF
.	15	TRBJ1-1	.	TRBV4-2	TGTGCCAGCAGCCAAGATCGAGGGAGAATATTTGAAGCTTTCTTT	CASSQDRGRIFEAFF
TRBD1	13	TRBJ1-6	.	TRBV10-1	TGCGCCAGCTCTTGGACAGGGAATTCACCCCTCCACTTT	CASSWTGNSPLHF
.	14	TRBJ1-1	.	TRBV7-9	TGTGCCAGCAGCTTCTCACAGGCAAACACTGAAGCTTTCTTT	CASSFSQANTEAFF
.	12	TRBJ2-5	many	TRBV6-6	TGTGCCAGCAGTTACAGTCAAGAGACCCAGTACTTC	CASSYSQETQYF
TRBD2	17	TRBJ2-3	.	TRBV5-1	TGCGCCAGCAGCGGACCCGATGGAGCGGGGGGGACAGATACGCAGTATTTT	CASSGPDGAGGTDTQYF
TRBD2	12	TRBJ2-7	many	TRBV7-8	TGTGCCAGCAGCTTGGGACTAGCGGAGCAGTACTTC	CASSLGLAEQYF
.	14	TRBJ2-3	many	TRBV7-2	TGTGCCAGCAGCTTCGAGCCGAGCTCCAATACGCAGTATTTT	CASSFEPSSNTQYF
.	15	TRBJ2-3	few	TRBV19	TGTGCCAGTAGTATCGTAAGCGGTTTCACAGATACGCAGTATTTT	CASSIVSGFTDTQYF
.	15	TRBJ1-4	many	TRBV28	TGTGCCAGCAGTTTCATAGCTGCAACTAATGAAAAACTGTTTTTT	CASSFIAATNEKLFF
.	16	TRBJ1-6	many	TRBV10-3	TGTGCCATCAGTGAGTCGCGGGGTCGGTATAATTCACCCCTCCACTTT	CAISESRGRYNSPLHF
.	11	TRBJ1-1	.	TRBV29-1	TGCAGCGTCCACAGGGTCACTGAAGCTTTCTTT	CSVHRVTEAFF
.	13	TRBJ1-1	many	TRBV6-1	TGTGCCAGCAGTCGGGGGGTAAACACTGAAGCTTTCTTT	CASSRGVNTEAFF
.	15	TRBJ2-4	.	TRBV5-1	TGCGCCAGCAGCTCACTCGGGACCGGGAAAAACATTCAGTACTTC	CASSSLGTGKNIQYF
TRBD2	15	TRBJ2-7	.	TRBV5-4	TGTGCCAGCAGCTTGATAGGGACTACCCACTACGAGCAGTACTTC	CASSLIGTTHYEQYF
.	13	TRBJ2-1	many	TRBV7-2	TGTGCCAGCAGCAGGCGGGACTGGGGTGAGCAGTTCTTC	CASSRRDWGEQFF
TRBD1	17	TRBJ1-6	many	TRBV18	TGTGCCAGCTCATGGGCCCGGGACAGCGTGTCTAATTCACCCCTCCACTTT	CASSWARDSVSNSPLHF